A single sample is the source of the 17 T cell receptor beta chains below, sequenced in a study of T cells in Graves' hyperthyroidism and ophthalmopathy. What was amplified from RNA transcripts were TCR beta CDR3 regions. RT-PCR in the first round (using the HTBI primer set) targeted the TCR CDR3. TCRdb used MiXCR to reprocess the multiplex PCR reads, holding one entry per CDR3 protein. The sample has 450,000 to 700,000 distinct CDR3 sequences; more than 45% are singletons. The sequenced sample was peripheral blood or thyroid tissue (not recorded which). Receptors were obtained from a woman between 18 and 29 years old with Graves' hyperthyroidism.

This clonotype turned up a few times. V is TRBV19 and J is TRBJ1-1, with D maybe TRBD1 (6 bases). The CDR3 runs to 13 residues. V lost 4 bases and J lost 4, with 10 bases in between. Germline V lookup: CDR1 LNHDA, CDR2 SQIVND (reference sequence). CDR3 sequence reads: CASSNRASTEAFF. The CDR3 DNA reads as TGTGCCAGTAGTAACAGGGCTTCCACTGAAGCTTTCTTT. Drawing the rest from reference TRBV19 and TRBJ1-1, the complete variable domain is DGGITQSPKYLFRKEGQNVTLSCEQNLNHDAMYWYRQDPGQGLRLIYYSQIVNDFQKGDIAEGYSVSREKKESFPLTVTSAQKNPTAFYLCASSNRASTEAFFGQGTRLTVV.

This clonotype was detected only a few times. J is TRBJ1-5 and V is TRBV3-1; 8 bases fit TRBD1. The CDR3 consists of 15 residues. Germline V gene lookup returns CDR1 LGHDT and CDR2 YNNKEL (reference sequence). With V trimmed by 3 bases and J by 3 bases, 4 bases remained unmatched. The CDR3 coding sequence is TGTGCCAGCAGCCACGGACAGGGTAACAATCAGCCCCAGCATTTT. As protein: CASSHGQGNNQPQHF.

V is TRBV12-5 and J is TRBJ2-2, with D possibly TRBD2 on 5 matching bases. Trimming cost V 0 bases and J 1 base, with 6 bases left between them. The CDR3 contains 15 residues. CDR1 is LGHNT, CDR2 FRNRAP, per germline. CDR3 residues: CASGLVSENTGELFF. The CDR3 DNA is TGTGCTAGTGGTTTGGTTAGCGAGAACACCGGGGAGCTGTTTTTT.

This clonotype was seen at least ten times. This rearrangement joins TRBV27 to TRBJ2-6; D is uncertain. V was cut by 6 bases and J by 0 bases, with 12 bases left in between. Germline V lookup: CDR1 MNHEY, CDR2 SMNVEV (reference sequence). This CDR3 is 16 amino acids long. The CDR3 reads CASRPSFVSGANVLTF. The CDR3 nucleotides read TGTGCCAGCAGGCCCAGCTTCGTCTCTGGGGCCAACGTCCTGACTTTC.

This chain links TRBV7-3 with TRBJ1-6; 10 bases are shared with TRBD1. CDR3 length: 16 amino acids. CDR1 and CDR2 (germline): SGHTA, FQGTGA. The junction had 8 bases not matched to a gene; V was cut back by 4 bases and J by 8 bases. The CDR3 nucleotides read TGTGCCAGCAGCTCAAGGACAGGGGGACTGGATTCACCCCTCCACTTT. Amino acid sequence: CASSSRTGGLDSPLHF.

This clonotype came up many times. The V gene is TRBV2, the J gene TRBJ1-5, with D possibly matching TRBD1 (5 bases). Germline CDR1 and CDR2: SNHLY and FYNNEI. Trimming removed 3 bases at V and 0 bases at J, with 9 bases between. The CDR3 has 15 residues. CDR3 region: CASSDGTDSNQPQHF. In DNA form, the CDR3 reads TGTGCCAGCAGTGATGGGACGGATAGCAATCAGCCCCAGCATTTT.

A few counts support this clonotype. This chain links TRBV19 with TRBJ2-6, with 13 nucleotides matching TRBD2. Trimming cost V 2 bases and J 0 bases; bases outside gene matches: 7. This CDR3 has 20 amino acids. In germline, CDR1 is LNHDA, CDR2 SQIVND (reference sequence). The CDR3 sequence: CASSILGLAGPNSGANVLTF. Written as DNA, the CDR3 is TGTGCCAGTAGTATACTGGGACTAGCGGGACCAAACTCTGGGGCCAACGTCCTGACTTTC.

J is TRBJ1-2 and V is TRBV2; 8 bases are a match to TRBD1. J gave up 0 bases and V 9 bases, and 0 bases lay outside the gene matches. Looked up from germline, CDR1 is SNHLY and CDR2 is FYNNEI. The CDR3 totals 12 residues. The CDR3 nucleotides are TGTGCCAGGGACAGGGCTAACTATGGCTACACCTTC. Translated, it gives CARDRANYGYTF.

In this sample, this clonotype turned up once. V gene TRBV5-6 combines with J gene TRBJ1-2; 11 positions agree with TRBD1. V shed 3 bases, J shed 6 bases, and the junction held 13 bases outside the gene matches. CDR1 is SGHDT and CDR2 is YYEEEE in the germline V gene. The CDR3 is 17 amino acids. CDR3 nucleotide sequence: TGTGCCAGCAGCTACGGACAGGGGGACAGGGGGTATCATGGCTACACCTTC. Protein: CASSYGQGDRGYHGYTF.

This sequence joins TRBV19 and TRBJ1-1; D is undetermined. Trimming shortened V by 9 bases and J by 2 bases, and 19 bases separated the two germline ends. CDR3 length: 15 amino acids. CDR1 LNHDA and CDR2 SQIVND come from the germline V gene (reference sequence). This chain's CDR3 is CASRVSRSGNTEAFF. DNA of the CDR3: TGTGCCAGCCGTGTCAGCCGCTCTGGAAACACTGAAGCTTTCTTT. Complete variable domain (other parts from reference TRBV19 and TRBJ1-1): DGGITQSPKYLFRKEGQNVTLSCEQNLNHDAMYWYRQDPGQGLRLIYYSQIVNDFQKGDIAEGYSVSREKKESFPLTVTSAQKNPTAFYLCASRVSRSGNTEAFFGQGTRLTVV.

This clonotype was observed a handful of times. The chain joins TRBV28 to TRBJ1-2; D not certain. CDR3 length: 12 amino acids. Germline loops: CDR1 MDHEN, CDR2 SYDVKM. V was shortened by 8 bases and J by 6 bases, with 13 bases between the two germline ends. For the CDR3, the DNA is TGTGCCAGCCATATTGTCCGGGATGGCTACACCTTC. Protein sequence: CASHIVRDGYTF.

The chain recombines TRBV6-6 with TRBJ1-2, with D tentatively TRBD1 (5 bases). The CDR3 covers 13 residues. V lost 6 bases and J lost 7, with 15 bases in between. In germline, CDR1 is MNHNY, CDR2 SVGAGI (reference sequence). CDR3: CASSLEIGTGYTF. The CDR3 DNA is TGTGCCAGCAGCCTAGAAATCGGGACTGGCTACACCTTC.

J is TRBJ2-2 and V is TRBV24-1, with TRBD1 matching over 11 bases. V was pared by 4 bases and J by 6 bases, with 15 bases of the junction left unmatched. The CDR3 contains 19 residues. The germline CDR1 and CDR2 sequences are KGHDR and SFDVKD. The CDR3 spells CATSDTGQGALVDAGELFF. CDR3 DNA: TGTGCCACCAGTGACACAGGACAGGGGGCTTTGGTTGATGCCGGGGAGCTGTTTTTT.

In its sample, this clonotype was seen a few times. The CDR3: CASSWTGGESPLHF. CDR3 sequence (DNA): TGTGCCAGCAGTTGGACAGGGGGCGAGTCACCCCTCCACTTT. The genes are TRBV2 and TRBJ1-6; 11 nucleotides line up with TRBD1. V shed 5 bases, J shed 10 bases, and the junction held 4 bases outside the gene matches. Germline CDR1 SNHLY, CDR2 FYNNEI. This CDR3 comprises 14 residues.

This clonotype was recorded many times. V gene TRBV27 combines with J gene TRBJ1-5, with 7 bases aligning to TRBD1. The CDR3 is made up of 14 amino acids. Germline CDR1 and CDR2: MNHEY and SMNVEV (reference sequence). The V and J ends lost 6 bases and 5 bases, in that order; junction bases with no gene match: 7. This CDR3 reads CASSRDREYQPQHF. The CDR3 DNA follows: TGTGCCAGCAGCAGGGACAGAGAGTATCAGCCCCAGCATTTT.

Comment on this clonotype: One base away lies a much larger clone, so this may be a sequencing read error. The chain uses TRBV2 and TRBJ1-1, with 7 bases identical to TRBD1. Germline V gene lookup returns CDR1 SNHLY and CDR2 FYNNEI. The CDR3 contains 15 residues. J gave up 0 bases and V 1 base, and 2 bases lay outside the gene matches. CDR3 protein: CASSEERGLNTEAFF. In DNA form, the CDR3 reads TGTGCCAGCAGTGAAGAGAGGGGGCTGAACACTGAAGCTTTCTTT.

This clonotype has just a few counts. V and J are TRBV3-1 and TRBJ2-2, with TRBD2 matching over 13 bases. The CDR3 spans 16 residues. The germline V gene encodes CDR1 LGHDT and CDR2 YNNKEL (reference sequence). With V trimmed by 4 bases and J by 6 bases, 5 bases remained unmatched. The CDR3: CASSRRTSGRAGELFF. In DNA, the CDR3 is TGTGCCAGCAGCCGACGGACTAGCGGGAGAGCCGGGGAGCTGTTTTTT.